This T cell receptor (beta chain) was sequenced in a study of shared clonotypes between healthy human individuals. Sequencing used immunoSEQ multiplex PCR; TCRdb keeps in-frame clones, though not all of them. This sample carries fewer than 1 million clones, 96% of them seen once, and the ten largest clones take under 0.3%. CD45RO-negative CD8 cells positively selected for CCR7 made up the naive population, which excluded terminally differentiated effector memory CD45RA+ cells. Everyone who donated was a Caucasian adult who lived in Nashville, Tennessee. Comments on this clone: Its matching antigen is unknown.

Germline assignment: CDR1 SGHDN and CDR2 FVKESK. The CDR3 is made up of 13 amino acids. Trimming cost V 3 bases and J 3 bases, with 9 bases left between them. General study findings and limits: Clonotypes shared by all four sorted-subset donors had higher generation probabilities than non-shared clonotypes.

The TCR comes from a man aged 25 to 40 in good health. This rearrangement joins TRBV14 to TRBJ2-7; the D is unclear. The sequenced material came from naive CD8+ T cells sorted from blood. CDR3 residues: CASSQWADYEQYF. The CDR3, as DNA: TGTGCCAGCAGCCAGTGGGCAGACTACGAGCAGTACTTC. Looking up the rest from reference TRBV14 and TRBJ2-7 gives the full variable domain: EAGVTQFPSHSVIEKGQTVTLRCDPISGHDNLYWYRRVMGKEIKFLLHFVKESKQDESGMPNNRFLAERTGGTYSTLKVQPAELEDSGVYFCASSQWADYEQYFGPGTRLTVT.